The following is a T cell receptor (beta chain) sequence with its context. The record originates from a study of blood T cell repertoires in COVID-19. Study background: Collection of acute and convalescent COVID-19 samples took place in the United States, Italy and Spain.

CDR3 length equals 17 residues. Original methodology: How many nucleated cells were present was estimated from reference gene primer amplification. TCRdb keeps only in-frame clones here, not all; method: immunoSEQ multiplex PCR. That table furnishes V, J and clone size, whereas the DNA furnished D and trimming. The table shows about 290,000 clones, with roughly 89% occurring only once. This clonotype originated in a young woman with COVID-19, enrolled during active disease. This chain links TRBV21-1 with TRBJ2-7; the DNA was not compared with TRBD1, the D call given in the table. TRBV21-1 is listed as a pseudogene. Sequenced input: peripheral blood. CDR3 loop: CASSKMSHRVKAYEQYF. The CDR3 region has the DNA TGTGCCAGCAGCAAAATGTCTCACAGGGTAAAGGCCTACGAGCAGTACTTC.